Following are 27 T cell receptor beta chains from one sample sequenced in a study of OX40 agonist ivuxolimab in advanced cancers. Repertoires were generated with immunoSEQ multiplex PCR, while TCRdb's copy carries only in-frame clones and drops some. The data show about 86,000 clones, 87% seen once. This sample comprised CD4+ or CD8+ T cells sorted from blood, obtained in a trial of the OX40 agonist ivuxolimab. The origin of the receptors is an adult with an advanced solid tumor such as melanoma, head and neck, liver or kidney cancer.

The V gene is TRBV5-1, the J gene TRBJ2-4; 8 bases are shared with TRBD1. The CDR3 covers 16 residues. The germline V gene has CDR1 SGHRS and CDR2 YFSETQ. V shed 4 bases, J shed 3 bases, and the junction held 9 bases outside the gene matches. CDR3 DNA: TGCGCCAGCAGCCTATTCGGACAGGGAGACAAAAACATTCAGTACTTC. This codes for CASSLFGQGDKNIQYF.

This clone has a single count. Here the CDR3 reads CASSLGPSGSYEQFF. CDR3 nucleotide sequence: TGTGCCAGCAGCTTAGGGCCTAGCGGGAGTTATGAGCAGTTCTTC. The rearrangement uses TRBV11-3 and TRBJ2-1, with 10 bases fitting TRBD2. Germline V gene lookup returns CDR1 SGHNT and CDR2 YENEEA. V shed 1 base and J 8 bases; nucleotides not matched to a gene: 5. The CDR3 extends over 15 amino acids.

This chain uses TRBV11-3 with TRBJ1-3; the D is unclear. With 1 base removed from V and 10 bases from J, the gap between germline ends came to 11 bases. The CDR3 covers 13 residues. Germline-derived CDR1 and CDR2 are SGHNT and YENEEA. The CDR3 spells CASSLVSTRTIYF. The CDR3 nucleotides are TGTGCCAGCAGCTTAGTGTCCACCCGGACCATATATTTT.

V usage is TRBV14 and J usage is TRBJ1-1; D might be TRBD1 (6 bases). The CDR3 is 15 residues long. From germline, CDR1 is SGHDN and CDR2 FVKESK. Trimming took off 6 bases at V and 5 bases at J, with 19 bases between the two ends. CDR3 nucleotide sequence: TGTGCCAGCAGTCACCCCTTACAGGGTGGAACTGAAGCTTTCTTT. Translating gives CASSHPLQGGTEAFF.

This chain links TRBV30 with TRBJ1-2; D not certain. The CDR3 contains 11 residues. Germline V gene lookup returns CDR1 GTSNPN and CDR2 SVGIG (reference sequence). Trimming stripped 8 bases from V and 6 bases from J, with 13 bases between. The DNA for the CDR3 is TGTGCCCGGGCCCGTGGGGATGGCTACACCTTC. This codes for CARARGDGYTF.

This sequence joins TRBV11-1 and TRBJ2-2, with 7 positions matching TRBD2. This CDR3 region has 16 residues. Germline CDR1 is SGHAT and CDR2 is FQDESV (reference sequence). The V gene end was trimmed by 1 base and the J gene end by 2 bases; junction bases not matched to a gene: 4. The CDR3 sequence is CASSLDSGVNTGELFF. The CDR3, as DNA: TGTGCCAGCAGCTTAGACAGCGGGGTAAACACCGGGGAGCTGTTTTTT.

The V and J genes are TRBV18 and TRBJ2-3; 7 bases fit TRBD1. Per the germline V gene, CDR1 is KGHSH and CDR2 is LQKENI. There are 14 residues in the CDR3. The V gene end was trimmed by 4 bases and the J gene end by 4 bases; junction bases not matched to a gene: 5. The CDR3 here is CASSRYRGADTQYF. In DNA form, the CDR3 reads TGTGCCAGCTCACGCTACAGGGGTGCAGATACGCAGTATTTT.

The chain is built from TRBV5-4 and TRBJ1-3, with TRBD1 as a possible D gene (6 bases). Deletions cut 4 bases from V and 2 bases from J, with 7 bases between. Germline lookup yields CDR1 SGHNT and CDR2 YYREEE (reference sequence). The CDR3 consists of 13 residues. CDR3 loop: CASSRTAGNTIYF. Here the CDR3 DNA reads TGTGCCAGCAGCAGGACAGCTGGAAACACCATATATTTT.

The J gene is TRBJ2-1, the V gene TRBV9; 7 nucleotides align to TRBD1. The CDR3 runs to 20 residues. Trimming removed 0 bases from V and 0 bases from J; junction bases left unmatched: 15. Germline V gene data show CDR1 as SGDLS and CDR2 as YYNGEE. CDR3 sequence reads: CASSVGTGTAPLSSYNEQFF. The CDR3 DNA reads as TGTGCCAGCAGCGTAGGGACTGGGACAGCACCTTTAAGCTCCTACAATGAGCAGTTCTTC.

The chain links TRBV18 to TRBJ1-1; D call uncertain. CDR1 is KGHSH, CDR2 LQKENI, per germline. Trimming pared 4 bases from V and 5 bases from J, leaving 8 bases between. CDR3 length: 12 residues. The CDR3 DNA reads TGTGCCAGCTCACGTCCCGGGACTGAAGCTTTCTTT. This gives the protein CASSRPGTEAFF.

The chain couples TRBV2 to TRBJ2-1, with 9 bases that match TRBD2. This CDR3 region has 13 residues. Looked up from germline, CDR1 is SNHLY and CDR2 is FYNNEI. The V gene end was trimmed by 10 bases and the J gene end by 8 bases; junction bases not matched to a gene: 9. The DNA for the CDR3 is TGTGCCATCCCCGGGACTAGCATGTATGAGCAGTTCTTC. Translated, it gives CAIPGTSMYEQFF.

The chain uses TRBV28 and TRBJ1-5; TRBD1 matches at 7 bases. The CDR3 is 14 amino acids. V trimming: 8 bases; J trimming: 4 bases; junction bases outside the gene matches: 8. The germline V gene has CDR1 MDHEN and CDR2 SYDVKM. The CDR3 sequence is CASLGQRGNQPQHF. CDR3 bases: TGTGCCAGCCTGGGACAGCGGGGGAATCAGCCCCAGCATTTT.

This clone was picked up one time. The V call is TRBV28, the J call TRBJ2-6; 8 nucleotides line up with TRBD1. Germline V lookup: CDR1 MDHEN, CDR2 SYDVKM. This CDR3 is built from 15 residues. J was trimmed by 4 bases and V by 6 bases; bases with no gene match: 5. The CDR3 reads CASSLTGVGANVLTF. The DNA of the CDR3 is TGTGCCAGCAGCCTGACAGGGGTCGGGGCCAACGTCCTGACTTTC.

The table lists this clone with a count of one. This chain links TRBV5-1 with TRBJ1-5; 9 bases align to TRBD1. V trimming: 3 bases; J trimming: 5 bases; junction bases outside the gene matches: 6. The CDR3 contains 15 residues. The germline V gene has CDR1 SGHRS and CDR2 YFSETQ. The CDR3 sequence is CASSWTGAADQPQHF. In nucleotides, the CDR3 is TGCGCCAGCAGCTGGACAGGGGCCGCCGATCAGCCCCAGCATTTT.

This chain connects TRBV6-5 to TRBJ2-2; 12 bases agree with TRBD1. V was clipped by 6 bases and J by 7 bases; unmatched bases: 3. The CDR3 covers 14 residues. Germline V gene sequence: CDR1 MNHEY, CDR2 SVGAGI. CDR3 amino acids: CASRGQGAVGELFF. DNA of the CDR3: TGTGCCAGCAGGGGACAGGGGGCGGTCGGGGAGCTGTTTTTT.

This chain links TRBV28 with TRBJ1-4, with 10 bases lining up with TRBD1. CDR3 length: 16 amino acids. Looked up from germline, CDR1 is MDHEN and CDR2 is SYDVKM. V lost 5 bases and J lost 8; bases outside the gene matches: 11. The CDR3 bases are TGTGCCAGCAGTCTCTCCGGAGGGACAGGGGAAGAAAAACTGTTTTTT. It codes for CASSLSGGTGEEKLFF.

This clone has just a few counts. The chain carries TRBV2 and TRBJ1-2; unclear D gene. The CDR3 sequence is 12 residues long. The V gene lost 4 bases and the J gene lost 7 bases, with 10 bases spanning the gap. Germline V lookup: CDR1 SNHLY, CDR2 FYNNEI. This CDR3 reads CASSAEGFGYTF. In DNA form, the CDR3 reads TGTGCCAGCAGTGCGGAAGGATTTGGCTACACCTTC.

V is TRBV12-5 and J is TRBJ1-3; TRBD1 matches at 7 bases. CDR1 is LGHNT and CDR2 is FRNRAP in the germline V gene. After removal of 6 bases from V and 4 bases from J, the junction contained 30 bases not matched to a gene. The CDR3 is 22 amino acids. The CDR3 here is CASGSGTEYYTVNKANGNTIYF. CDR3 in DNA: TGTGCTAGTGGATCCGGGACAGAATATTATACAGTAAATAAGGCGAACGGAAACACCATATATTTT.

This chain joins TRBV27 and TRBJ2-7, with TRBD2 identical over 8 bases. The ends lost 7 bases at V and 5 bases at J; junction bases unmatched: 13. In germline, CDR1 is MNHEY, CDR2 SMNVEV (reference sequence). This CDR3 contains 15 residues. CDR3 DNA sequence: TGTGCCAGCAAAGGCGTCGGGGGGGCGGTTAACGAGCAGTACTTC. Protein sequence: CASKGVGGAVNEQYF.

This clone was counted a single time. DNA for the CDR3: TGTGCCAGCTCGCCGTTGAGTGAAAACACTGAAGCTTTCTTT. Protein product: CASSPLSENTEAFF. J is TRBJ1-1 and V is TRBV18, with D hard to call. From germline, CDR1 is KGHSH and CDR2 LQKENI. Between the trimmed V and J ends, which lost 6 bases and 2 bases, there was a span of 13 bases. This CDR3 spans 14 amino acids.

The chain has TRBV6-1 and TRBJ1-1, with TRBD1 matching over 7 bases. Germline V CDR1 and CDR2: MNHNS, SASEGT. V lost 5 bases and J lost 0; bases outside the gene matches: 6. The CDR3 has 15 residues. The CDR3 sequence: CASSSRGGVNTEAFF. The CDR3 nucleotides are TGTGCCAGCAGTTCCAGGGGGGGGGTGAACACTGAAGCTTTCTTT.

The chain is built from TRBV7-2 and TRBJ2-7, with 8 bases lining up with TRBD1. The CDR3 totals 14 residues. The V gene's germline CDR1 is SGHTA and CDR2 FQGNSA. With V trimmed by 5 bases and J by 3 bases, 6 bases remained unmatched. This chain's CDR3 is CASSLRQGSYEQYF. The CDR3 nucleotides read TGTGCCAGCAGCCTTCGACAGGGGAGCTACGAGCAGTACTTC.

This sequence joins TRBV2 and TRBJ2-7, with a possible D match to TRBD2 (6 bases). The germline V and J ends were trimmed by 4 bases and 0 bases, with 10 bases remaining between them. This CDR3 has 14 amino acids. Germline assignment: CDR1 SNHLY and CDR2 FYNNEI. This chain's CDR3 is CASSGGRGSYEQYF. The CDR3 DNA is TGTGCCAGCAGTGGAGGGCGGGGCTCCTACGAGCAGTACTTC.

V is TRBV19 and J is TRBJ2-5; 7 positions agree with TRBD2. The trim removed 10 bases at V and 4 bases at J, leaving 12 bases unmatched. Germline V gives CDR1 LNHDA, CDR2 SQIVND (reference sequence). The CDR3 is 14 residues long. The CDR3: CATRFPGGAETQYF. The CDR3 DNA follows: TGTGCCACCCGCTTCCCGGGAGGTGCAGAGACCCAGTACTTC.

The gene calls are TRBV29-1 and TRBJ2-6; TRBD1 agrees at 9 bases. CDR3 length: 15 amino acids. The ends lost 6 bases at V and 4 bases at J; junction bases unmatched: 7. Germline assignment: CDR1 SQVTM and CDR2 ANQGSEA. The CDR3 sequence is CSVQDRGFGANVLTF. The DNA for the CDR3 is TGCAGCGTGCAGGACAGGGGATTCGGGGCCAACGTCCTGACTTTC. The full variable domain, completed using reference TRBV29-1 and TRBJ2-6, is SAVISQKPSRDICQRGTSLTIQCQVDSQVTMMFWYRQQPGQSLTLIATANQGSEATYESGFVIDKFPISRPNLTFSTLTVSNMSPEDSSIYLCSVQDRGFGANVLTFGAGSRLTVL.

The rearrangement joins TRBV7-3 to TRBJ2-3, with D possibly matching TRBD2 (5 bases). V was pared by 5 bases and J by 1 base, with 10 bases between. The V gene's germline CDR1 is SGHTA and CDR2 FQGTGA. The CDR3 length is 14 residues. CDR3 residues: CASSPRVGTDTQYF. The CDR3 nucleotides are TGTGCCAGCAGCCCGAGGGTTGGCACAGATACGCAGTATTTT.

In the case of this clone: The junction departs from germline at one end; a sequencing error may be responsible. V is TRBV7-3 and J is TRBJ2-3; 7 bases agree with TRBD1. Per the germline V gene, CDR1 is SGHTA and CDR2 is FQGTGA. This CDR3 has 13 amino acids. CDR3 DNA: TGTGCCAGCAGCTGGGACCGGACAGGTACGCAGTATTTT. Translated: CASSWDRTGTQYF. The entire variable domain, with the rest obtained from reference TRBV7-3 and TRBJ2-3, is as follows: GAGVSQTPSNKVTEKGKYVELRCDPISGHTALYWYRQSLGQGPEFLIYFQGTGAADDSGLPNDRFFAVRPEGSVSTLKIQRTERGDSAVYLCASSWDRTGTQYFGPGTRLTVL.